This is a list of T cell receptor beta chains from one sample in a study of blood T cells in healthy people across ages. From the 5' RACE reads, TCRdb called clonotypes with MiXCR, one entry per CDR3 protein. The repertoire holds 1.5 million to 2 million distinct CDR3 sequences, with about 32% as singletons. Sequencing was performed on blood. These receptors all come from a woman aged 30 to 39 in good health. Both conserved end residues are part of each CDR3. Each record gives: CDR3 length, D gene, clone size, V gene, J gene, CDR3 protein, CDR3 DNA. D genes are given only for firm matches. A row's size may be missing; if present it is once, few, many or a size class.

length: 14; D: TRBD2; size: many; V: TRBV6-5; J: TRBJ2-5; CDR3: CASSPAGGLETQYF; DNA: TGTGCCAGCAGCCCGGCGGGAGGGTTGGAGACCCAGTACTTC
length: 15; D: TRBD2; size: NA; V: TRBV27; J: TRBJ2-1; CDR3: CASSLAGGPINEQFF; DNA: TGTGCCAGCAGTTTAGCGGGGGGGCCGATCAATGAGCAGTTCTTC
length: 18; D: NA; size: NA; V: TRBV5-5; J: TRBJ1-6; CDR3: CASSLDWSGYSYNSPLHF; DNA: TGTGCCAGCAGCTTGGATTGGTCAGGGTACTCCTATAATTCACCCCTCCACTTT
length: 15; D: NA; size: NA; V: TRBV12-3/TRBV12-4; J: TRBJ2-1; CDR3: CASRFYGSLKNEQVF; DNA: TGTGCCAGCCGCTTCTACGGGAGTCTTAAGAATGAGCAGGTCTTC
length: 16; D: TRBD2; size: NA; V: TRBV6-5; J: TRBJ2-5; CDR3: CASRRLAGGPAETQYF; DNA: TGTGCCAGCAGGCGACTAGCGGGGGGCCCGGCGGAGACCCAGTACTTC
length: 14; D: TRBD1; size: many; V: TRBV20-1; J: TRBJ1-2; CDR3: CSAFSPGQGSGYTF; DNA: TGCAGTGCTTTTTCCCCGGGACAGGGGTCTGGCTACACCTTC
length: 15; D: NA; size: NA; V: TRBV4-2; J: TRBJ2-3; CDR3: CAGSASGLPTDTQYF; DNA: TGTGCCGGCAGCGCCAGCGGCCTTCCCACAGATACGCAGTATTTT
length: 12; D: NA; size: NA; V: TRBV12-3/TRBV12-4; J: TRBJ2-7; CDR3: CASSYGLDEQYF; DNA: TGTGCCAGCAGTTACGGACTGGACGAGCAGTACTTC
length: 15; D: NA; size: NA; V: TRBV20-1; J: TRBJ2-1; CDR3: CSARDGWGSYNEQFF; DNA: TGCAGTGCTAGAGATGGGTGGGGCTCCTACAATGAGCAGTTCTTC
length: 14; D: NA; size: many; V: TRBV7-6; J: TRBJ2-3; CDR3: CASSSQGSTDTQYF; DNA: TGTGCCAGCAGCTCACAGGGTTCTACAGATACGCAGTATTTT
length: 15; D: NA; size: NA; V: TRBV5-6; J: TRBJ2-3; CDR3: CASSLGDLGSDTQYF; DNA: TGTGCCAGCAGCCTGGGGGACCTGGGGTCTGATACGCAGTATTTT
length: 14; D: TRBD1; size: NA; V: TRBV6-2/TRBV6-3; J: TRBJ1-5; CDR3: CASGSTGVNQPQHF; DNA: TGTGCCAGCGGGAGTACAGGGGTCAATCAGCCCCAGCATTTT
length: 12; D: NA; size: NA; V: TRBV28; J: TRBJ1-6; CDR3: CASGPTDSPLHF; DNA: TGTGCCTCCGGGCCAACTGATTCACCCCTCCACTTT
length: 16; D: NA; size: many; V: TRBV4-1; J: TRBJ2-7; CDR3: CASSQDLSGYSYEQYF; DNA: TGCGCCAGCAGCCAAGACCTTAGCGGATACTCCTACGAGCAGTACTTC
length: 12; D: NA; size: few; V: TRBV28; J: TRBJ2-1; CDR3: CASSSAGQEQFF; DNA: TGTGCCAGCAGTTCGGCGGGACAGGAGCAGTTCTTC
length: 13; D: NA; size: NA; V: TRBV28; J: TRBJ1-2; CDR3: CASRVQGSYGYTF; DNA: TGTGCCAGCAGGGTCCAAGGTAGCTATGGCTACACCTTC
length: 14; D: TRBD2; size: NA; V: TRBV9; J: TRBJ2-7; CDR3: CASSVSGASYEQYF; DNA: TGTGCCAGCAGCGTCAGCGGGGCGTCCTACGAGCAGTACTTC
length: 15; D: TRBD2; size: few; V: TRBV12-3/TRBV12-4; J: TRBJ2-3; CDR3: CARPTERESWDTQYF; DNA: TGTGCCAGGCCGACGGAGCGGGAGAGTTGGGATACGCAGTATTTT
length: 14; D: TRBD2; size: many; V: TRBV12-3/TRBV12-4; J: TRBJ2-1; CDR3: CATSSGSSYNEQFF; DNA: TGTGCCACCTCAAGCGGGAGTTCCTACAATGAGCAGTTCTTC
length: 12; D: NA; size: few; V: TRBV12-3/TRBV12-4; J: TRBJ2-3; CDR3: CASSPSTDTRYF; DNA: TGTGCCAGCAGTCCTAGCACAGATACGCGGTATTTT
length: 15; D: TRBD2; size: many; V: TRBV4-2; J: TRBJ2-1; CDR3: CASSQSLGLAGAQFF; DNA: TGTGCCAGCAGCCAATCTCTGGGACTAGCGGGAGCCCAGTTCTTC
length: 11; D: NA; size: NA; V: TRBV20-1; J: TRBJ2-7; CDR3: CSAKGIYEQYF; DNA: TGCAGTGCAAAGGGGATCTACGAGCAGTACTTC
length: 15; D: TRBD2; size: few; V: TRBV6-6; J: TRBJ2-1; CDR3: CATHAGTSGSNEQFF; DNA: TGTGCCACCCATGCCGGGACTAGCGGGAGCAATGAGCAGTTCTTC